A single T cell receptor (beta chain) is shown here with its context. The antigen is undetermined. This sample stems from a study of persistence of HIV-infected CD4 T cells. Overall study context: Suppressive ART had lasted a median of roughly eight years.

Study-level results: CMV- and Gag-responding cells had lower TCRbeta richness than CD3/CD28-responding cells.

The V end was cut by 1 base, the J end by 0 bases, with 9 bases between. The CDR3 sequence is 15 residues long. The germline gives CDR1 SGHRS, CDR2 YFSETQ. Cells were stimulated with overlapping HIV-1 Gag 15-mer peptides. CD4+ T cells upregulating both CD40 ligand and CD69 were sorted as responding cells. The libraries were made with immunoSEQ version 4 in survey mode. Sequenced by immunoSEQ multiplex PCR; TCRdb stores in-frame clones only, minus some. The sample includes around 24,000 clones, under 80% of them seen just once. This specimen was CD4+ T cells sorted from PBMCs after 18-hour stimulation, taken from a patient who received antiretroviral therapy. This sequence originates from an adult man with HIV who was CMV-seropositive. This chain joins TRBV5-1 and TRBJ2-3; D is undetermined. The CDR3 DNA reads as TGCGCCAGCAGCTTGAGCCCATCTAGCACAGATACGCAGTATTTT. Amino acids: CASSLSPSSTDTQYF.